This T cell receptor beta chain was retrieved from a study of blood T cells in healthy people across ages. Trimming removed 1 base at V and 5 bases at J, with 11 bases between. Looked up from germline, CDR1 is DFQATT and CDR2 is SNEGSKA (reference sequence). CDR3 length: 13 residues. The use of a sample-barcoded 5' primer and a J-beta primer mix characterized a second PCR of roughly 7 to 11 cycles. From the 5' RACE reads, TCRdb called clonotypes with MiXCR, one entry per CDR3 protein. Here the sample spans nearly 1 million distinct CDR3 sequences, roughly 47% being singletons. The chain links TRBV20-1 to TRBJ2-5; D perhaps matches TRBD1 (7 bases). The sequenced material came from blood. The sequence was obtained from a woman aged 55-70 years in good health. CDR3 DNA sequence: TGCAGTGCTAGAGGCCCAGGGGGGGAGACCCAGTACTTC. This encodes CSARGPGGETQYF.